The 21 T cell receptor beta chains in this list originate from one sample, sequenced in a study of cytomegalovirus exposure and HLA in healthy donors. Primers: 60 Vbeta forward and 13 Jbeta reverse. Only in-frame clones appear in the TCRdb table, and some are missing; sequencing was by immunoSEQ multiplex PCR. Among about 180,000 clones listed, 70% to 90% were seen once. Source material: PBMCs. Every receptor here comes from a male donor in good health and CMV-seronegative.

V gene TRBV19 combines with J gene TRBJ1-4; 9 bases map to TRBD1. The CDR3 spans 16 residues. The V gene's germline CDR1 is LNHDA and CDR2 SQIVND (reference sequence). V gave up 5 bases and J gave up 0 bases; unmatched junction bases: 4. CDR3 region: CASSGGTGPTNEKLFF. The CDR3 coding sequence is TGTGCCAGTAGTGGAGGGACAGGGCCAACTAATGAAAAACTGTTTTTT.

This sequence joins TRBV6-5 and TRBJ2-7; 10 bases are a match to TRBD2. The CDR3 sequence is 16 residues long. V was clipped by 4 bases and J by 3 bases; unmatched bases: 9. Germline V gives CDR1 MNHEY, CDR2 SVGAGI. CDR3 amino acids: CASSSFRLAGDYEQYF. CDR3 nucleotide sequence: TGTGCCAGCAGTTCCTTCCGGCTAGCGGGAGACTACGAGCAGTACTTC.

In its sample, this clone was seen once. The chain has TRBV19 and TRBJ1-2; TRBD1 is a possible D gene (5 bases). The ends were cut back, 7 bases at V and 8 bases at J, with 17 bases in the middle. CDR1 and CDR2 from the germline V gene are LNHDA and SQIVND (reference sequence). This CDR3 has 13 residues. In DNA form, the CDR3 reads TGTGCCAGTAACCCCGCAGGGATAAGGGGCTACACCTTC. It is translated as CASNPAGIRGYTF. Full variable domain (rest looked up from reference TRBV19 and TRBJ1-2): DGGITQSPKYLFRKEGQNVTLSCEQNLNHDAMYWYRQDPGQGLRLIYYSQIVNDFQKGDIAEGYSVSREKKESFPLTVTSAQKNPTAFYLCASNPAGIRGYTFGSGTRLTVV.

The table lists this clone with a few counts. In DNA, the CDR3 is TGTGCTAATGGGGGGAGCTCCTACAATGAGCAGTTCTTC. Amino acid sequence: CANGGSSYNEQFF. This chain uses TRBV21-1 with TRBJ2-1; TRBD2 is the table's D call, not checked against the DNA. TRBV21-1 is shown as a pseudogene. The CDR3 extends over 13 amino acids.

The chain uses TRBV29-1 and TRBJ2-7; 9 nucleotides line up with TRBD1. CDR3 length equals 14 residues. The germline CDR1 and CDR2 sequences are SQVTM and ANQGSEA. The J segment lost 4 bases and the V segment lost 6 bases, leaving 10 bases of the junction unmatched. CDR3 region: CSVRSGTGMYEQYF. For the CDR3, the DNA is TGCAGCGTGCGATCCGGGACAGGGATGTACGAGCAGTACTTC.

This clone showed up just once. The genes are TRBV28 and TRBJ2-1; perhaps TRBD2 as D (5 bases). This CDR3 region has 15 residues. V lost 5 bases, J lost 7 bases, and 18 bases lay in between. CDR1 and CDR2 (germline): MDHEN, SYDVKM. The CDR3 loop is CASSRLAGMGNEQFF. The CDR3 DNA follows: TGTGCCAGCAGTCGACTTGCCGGGATGGGGAATGAGCAGTTCTTC.

This clone appeared once. The chain employs TRBV28 and TRBJ1-2; D is unclear. Germline V lookup: CDR1 MDHEN, CDR2 SYDVKM. The V end lost 4 bases, the J end lost 4 bases, and 16 bases lay between the germline ends. This CDR3 contains 15 residues. CDR3 amino acids: CASSSPRRASYGYTF. CDR3 in DNA: TGTGCCAGCAGTTCGCCTCGCCGAGCTAGCTATGGCTACACCTTC.

The V call is TRBV5-1, the J call TRBJ1-1; D uncertain. CDR3 size: 15 residues. CDR1 is SGHRS and CDR2 is YFSETQ in the germline V gene. V lost 0 bases and J lost 2, with 11 bases in between. CDR3 in DNA: TGCGCCAGCAGCTTGGTAGGTGGGCCAAACACTGAAGCTTTCTTT. It yields the protein CASSLVGGPNTEAFF.

The table lists this clone with a few counts. The chain links TRBV7-8 to TRBJ1-1, with TRBD1 matching 9 bases. Trimming cost V 5 bases and J 5 bases; bases outside gene matches: 9. Germline assignment: CDR1 SGHVS and CDR2 FQNEAQ. The CDR3 runs 15 residues. CDR3 protein: CASSPGDRGWTEAFF. CDR3 coding DNA: TGTGCCAGCAGCCCAGGAGACAGGGGGTGGACTGAAGCTTTCTTT.

The V call is TRBV19, the J call TRBJ1-4, with D tentatively TRBD1 (6 bases). V lost 6 bases and J 8 bases, leaving 22 bases between the germline ends. The CDR3 covers 16 residues. Germline V gene sequence: CDR1 LNHDA, CDR2 SQIVND (reference sequence). This CDR3 is CASRRQDGALMEKLFF. CDR3 nucleotides: TGTGCCAGTAGGAGACAGGATGGGGCCTTGATGGAAAAACTGTTTTTT.

J is TRBJ2-7 and V is TRBV7-2; D is ambiguous. The CDR3 consists of 14 residues. Germline V gene lookup returns CDR1 SGHTA and CDR2 FQGNSA. V was clipped by 5 bases and J by 5 bases, with 16 bases between them. The CDR3 loop reads CASSLGPAVNEQYF. The DNA of the CDR3 is TGTGCCAGCAGCCTAGGGCCTGCAGTCAACGAGCAGTACTTC. Filled out from reference TRBV7-2 and TRBJ2-7, the complete variable domain reads GAGVSQSPSNKVTEKGKDVELRCDPISGHTALYWYRQSLGQGLEFLIYFQGNSAPDKSGLPSDRFSAERTGGSVSTLTIQRTQQEDSAVYLCASSLGPAVNEQYFGPGTRLTVT.

This chain links TRBV19 with TRBJ2-5; TRBD1 aligns across 9 bases. Germline V CDR1 and CDR2: LNHDA, SQIVND (reference sequence). V was pared by 3 bases and J by 5 bases, with 10 bases of the junction left unmatched. The CDR3 is 16 residues long. CDR3 DNA: TGTGCCAGTAGTATCCCCGGGACAGGGACTCGGGAGACCCAGTACTTC. Amino acids: CASSIPGTGTRETQYF.

The V and J genes are TRBV15 and TRBJ2-5; 8 positions agree with TRBD1. The length of the CDR3 is 14 residues. Germline lookup yields CDR1 LNHNV and CDR2 YYDKDF (reference sequence). V lost 3 bases and J lost 5; bases outside the gene matches: 5. CDR3 bases: TGTGCCACCAGCAGCGGACAGGGTAGGGAGACCCAGTACTTC. Translating gives CATSSGQGRETQYF.

The chain combines TRBV5-7 with TRBJ1-5, with 8 bases that match TRBD1. TRBV5-7 is reported as an ORF; its role is uncertain. The CDR3 has 15 amino acids. The V and J ends lost 3 bases and 0 bases, in that order; junction bases with no gene match: 2. CDR3 bases: TGTGCCAGCAGCTCAGGGGGCTCTAGCAATCAGCCCCAGCATTTT. Amino acids: CASSSGGSSNQPQHF.

The gene calls are TRBV7-6 and TRBJ2-5, with 14 bases aligning to TRBD2. V was pared by 5 bases and J by 9 bases, with 8 bases of the junction left unmatched. The CDR3 is 15 residues long. The germline V gene encodes CDR1 SGHVS and CDR2 FNYEAQ. The chain's CDR3 is CASSPGTSGGRAQYF. In nucleotides, the CDR3 is TGTGCCAGCAGCCCTGGGACTAGCGGGGGTCGGGCCCAGTACTTC. The full variable domain, rest sourced from reference TRBV7-6 and TRBJ2-5, is GAGVSQSPRYKVTKRGQDVALRCDPISGHVSLYWYRQALGQGPEFLTYFNYEAQQDKSGLPNDRFSAERPEGSISTLTIQRTEQRDSAMYRCASSPGTSGGRAQYFGPGTRLLVL.

The chain has TRBV5-6 and TRBJ1-6; D gene unclear. Germline CDR1 and CDR2: SGHDT and YYEEEE. Between the trimmed V and J ends, which lost 5 bases and 7 bases, there was a span of 7 bases. The CDR3 loop spans 12 amino acids. The CDR3 spells CASRLSNSPLHF. The CDR3 nucleotides read TGTGCCAGCAGACTTTCCAATTCACCCCTCCACTTT.

The V gene is TRBV11-3, the J gene TRBJ2-1; TRBD2 matches 10 bases. CDR1 is SGHNT and CDR2 is YENEEA in the germline V gene. Trimming at V came to 5 bases and at J to 6 bases, leaving 4 bases not matched to a gene. The CDR3 has 14 amino acids. For the CDR3, the DNA is TGTGCCAGCAGCAACCTAGCGGGAGTCAATGAGCAGTTCTTC. Translated: CASSNLAGVNEQFF. The full variable domain, rest sourced from reference TRBV11-3 and TRBJ2-1, is EAGVVQSPRYKIIEKKQPVAFWCNPISGHNTLYWYLQNLGQGPELLIRYENEEAVDDSQLPKDRFSAERLKGVDSTLKIQPAELGDSAVYLCASSNLAGVNEQFFGPGTRLTVL.

The chain employs TRBV9 and TRBJ2-1, with 14 bases fitting TRBD2. The junction had 6 bases not matched to a gene; V was cut back by 3 bases and J by 7 bases. Germline CDR1 is SGDLS and CDR2 is YYNGEE. The CDR3 is 16 amino acids. CDR3 in amino acids: CASSDPGLAGGNEQFF. The CDR3 DNA reads as TGTGCCAGCAGCGACCCCGGACTAGCGGGGGGAAATGAGCAGTTCTTC.

The chain recombines TRBV15 with TRBJ2-2; D may be TRBD1 (6 bases). The CDR3 contains 16 residues. Trimming took off 5 bases at V and 5 bases at J, with 18 bases between the two ends. Germline lookup yields CDR1 LNHNV and CDR2 YYDKDF (reference sequence). CDR3 in DNA: TGTGCCACCAGCGGAACTTCCAGGGGTTGGACCGGGGAGCTGTTTTTT. Amino acids: CATSGTSRGWTGELFF.

The genes are TRBV19 and TRBJ2-1; 8 bases align to TRBD2. This CDR3 contains 13 residues. V lost 7 bases and J lost 8; bases outside the gene matches: 7. Germline values: CDR1 LNHDA, CDR2 SQIVND (reference sequence). CDR3 nucleotides: TGTGCCAGTAACACACTAGCGGACGATGAGCAGTTCTTC. Protein product: CASNTLADDEQFF.

The V call is TRBV7-3, the J call TRBJ2-2; D might be TRBD1 (5 bases). Germline V gives CDR1 SGHTA, CDR2 FQGTGA. V was shortened by 5 bases and J by 2 bases, with 9 bases between the two germline ends. CDR3 length: 14 residues. Here the CDR3 DNA reads TGTGCCAGCAGCCCAGGGTTCAACACCGGGGAGCTGTTTTTT. It translates to CASSPGFNTGELFF.